Here is one T cell receptor (beta chain) with its context. As yet, its antigen is unknown. This specimen belongs to a study of T cell responses to AZD1222 COVID-19 vaccine. Study results and limitations: Seropositive AZD1222 recipients at baseline numbered only 5 to 7.

Clones were read by immunoSEQ multiplex PCR, and TCRdb kept only the in-frame ones, dropping some. The data contain around 180,000 clones, 80% to 90% of them singletons. This CDR3 is 13 amino acids long. Germline V gene data show CDR1 as LGHDT and CDR2 as YNNKEL (reference sequence). V was clipped by 0 bases and J by 7 bases, with 9 bases between them. The input for sequencing was peripheral blood, taken on day 0 of MenACWY control vaccination. The chain recombines TRBV3-1 (or the pseudogene TRBV3-2) with TRBJ1-2, with a possible D match to TRBD1 (6 bases). This TCR derives from an adult in good health. The CDR3 spells CASSQEGAGGYTF. The CDR3 DNA reads TGTGCCAGCAGCCAAGAGGGGGCCGGTGGCTACACCTTC.